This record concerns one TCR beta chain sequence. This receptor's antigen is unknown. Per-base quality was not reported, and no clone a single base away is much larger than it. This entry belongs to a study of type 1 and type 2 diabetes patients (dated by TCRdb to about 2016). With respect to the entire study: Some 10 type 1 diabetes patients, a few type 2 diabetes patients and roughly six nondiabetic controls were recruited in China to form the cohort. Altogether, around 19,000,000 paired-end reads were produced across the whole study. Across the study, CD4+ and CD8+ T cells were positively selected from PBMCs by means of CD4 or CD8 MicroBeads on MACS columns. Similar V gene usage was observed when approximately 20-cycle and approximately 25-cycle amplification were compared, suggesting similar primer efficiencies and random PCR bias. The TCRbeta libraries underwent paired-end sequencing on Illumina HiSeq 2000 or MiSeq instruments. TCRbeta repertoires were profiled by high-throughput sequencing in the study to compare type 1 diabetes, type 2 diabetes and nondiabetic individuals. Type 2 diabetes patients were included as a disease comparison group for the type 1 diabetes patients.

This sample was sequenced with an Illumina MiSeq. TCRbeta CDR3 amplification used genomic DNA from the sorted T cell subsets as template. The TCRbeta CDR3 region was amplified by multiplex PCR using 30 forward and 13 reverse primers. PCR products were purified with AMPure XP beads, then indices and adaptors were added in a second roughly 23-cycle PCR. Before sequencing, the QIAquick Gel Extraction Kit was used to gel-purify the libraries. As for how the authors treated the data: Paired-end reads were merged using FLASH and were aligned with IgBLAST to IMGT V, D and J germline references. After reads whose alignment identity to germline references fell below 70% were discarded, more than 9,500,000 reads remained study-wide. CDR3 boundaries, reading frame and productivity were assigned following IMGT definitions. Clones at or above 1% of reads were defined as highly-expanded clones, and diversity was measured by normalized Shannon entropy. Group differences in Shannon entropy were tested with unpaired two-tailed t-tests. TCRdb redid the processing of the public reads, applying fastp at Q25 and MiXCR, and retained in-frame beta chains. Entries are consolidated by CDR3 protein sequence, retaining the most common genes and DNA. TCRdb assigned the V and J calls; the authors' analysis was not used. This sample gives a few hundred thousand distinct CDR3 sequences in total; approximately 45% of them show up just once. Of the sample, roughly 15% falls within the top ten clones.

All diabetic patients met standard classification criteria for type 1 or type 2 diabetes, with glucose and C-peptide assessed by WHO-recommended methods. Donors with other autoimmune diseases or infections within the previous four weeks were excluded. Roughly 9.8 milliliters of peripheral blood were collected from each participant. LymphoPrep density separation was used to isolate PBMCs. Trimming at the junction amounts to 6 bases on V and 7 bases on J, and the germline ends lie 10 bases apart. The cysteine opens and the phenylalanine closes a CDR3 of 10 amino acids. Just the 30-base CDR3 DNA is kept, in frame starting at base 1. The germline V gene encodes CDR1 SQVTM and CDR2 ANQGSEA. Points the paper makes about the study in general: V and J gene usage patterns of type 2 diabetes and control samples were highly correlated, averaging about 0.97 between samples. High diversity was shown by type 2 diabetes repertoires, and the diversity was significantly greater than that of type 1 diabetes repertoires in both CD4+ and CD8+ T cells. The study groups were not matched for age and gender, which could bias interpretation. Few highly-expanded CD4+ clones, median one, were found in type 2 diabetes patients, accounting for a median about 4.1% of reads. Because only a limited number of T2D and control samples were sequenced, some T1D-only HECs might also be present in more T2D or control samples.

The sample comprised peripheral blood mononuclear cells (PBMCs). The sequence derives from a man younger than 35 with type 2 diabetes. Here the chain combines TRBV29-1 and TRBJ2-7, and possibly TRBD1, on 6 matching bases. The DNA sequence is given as TGCAGCGTAGCTACAGGGGAGCAGTACTTC. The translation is CSVATGEQYF.